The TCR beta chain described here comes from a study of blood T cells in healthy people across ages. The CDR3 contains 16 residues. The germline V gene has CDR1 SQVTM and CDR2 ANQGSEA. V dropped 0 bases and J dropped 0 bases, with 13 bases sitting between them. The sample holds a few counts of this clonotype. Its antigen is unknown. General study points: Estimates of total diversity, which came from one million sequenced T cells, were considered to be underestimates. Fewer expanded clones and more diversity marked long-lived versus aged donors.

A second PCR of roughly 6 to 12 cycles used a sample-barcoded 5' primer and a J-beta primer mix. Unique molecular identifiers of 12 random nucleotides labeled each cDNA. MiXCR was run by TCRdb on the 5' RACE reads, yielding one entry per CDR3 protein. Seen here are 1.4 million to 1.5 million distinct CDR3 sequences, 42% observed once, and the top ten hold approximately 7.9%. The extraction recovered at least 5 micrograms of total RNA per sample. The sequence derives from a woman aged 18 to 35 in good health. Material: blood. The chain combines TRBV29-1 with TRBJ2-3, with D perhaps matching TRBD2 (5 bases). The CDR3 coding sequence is TGCAGCGTTGAAGATAGGAGAACTAGTAGCACAGATACGCAGTATTTT. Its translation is CSVEDRRTSSTDTQYF.